One sample yielded the 29 T cell receptor beta chains listed below, sequenced in a study of blood T cell repertoires in COVID-19. Assay: immunoSEQ multiplex PCR; the TCRdb copy retains only in-frame clones and omits some. The sample carries 90,000 to 150,000 clones, around 90% recorded once. Material for sequencing was peripheral blood. The origin of the receptors is a human donor in a cohort sampled during active COVID-19.

V is TRBV18 and J is TRBJ2-7; 10 nucleotides agree with TRBD1. The CDR3 contains 15 residues. J gave up 5 bases and V 5 bases, and 9 bases lay outside the gene matches. Germline CDR1 reads KGHSH; CDR2 reads LQKENI. CDR3 sequence reads: CASSERDRGQDEQYF. The CDR3 bases are TGTGCCAGCTCAGAGAGAGACAGGGGGCAGGACGAGCAGTACTTC. The variable domain in full, completed from reference TRBV18 and TRBJ2-7, reads NAGVMQNPRHLVRRRGQEARLRCSPMKGHSHVYWYRQLPEEGLKFMVYLQKENIIDESGMPKERFSAEFPKEGPSILRIQQVVRGDSAAYFCASSERDRGQDEQYFGPGTRLTVT.

The chain combines TRBV7-6 with TRBJ1-1; D not certain. This CDR3 region has 14 residues. Germline loops: CDR1 SGHVS, CDR2 FNYEAQ. V was cut by 6 bases and J by 0 bases, with 11 bases left in between. The CDR3 coding sequence is TGTGCCAGCAGTGGAGGAGCGATGAACACTGAAGCTTTCTTT. Its translation is CASSGGAMNTEAFF.

The chain carries TRBV10-1 and TRBJ2-1; D is unclear. CDR3 length: 16 amino acids. The germline CDR1 and CDR2 sequences are WNHNN and SYGVQD (reference sequence). V was pared by 6 bases and J by 6 bases, with 21 bases between. In DNA form, the CDR3 reads TGCGCCAGCAGCCGCGAGGTTCCCCCCGGTGGCAATGAGCAGTTCTTC. It encodes CASSREVPPGGNEQFF.

The V and J genes are TRBV19 and TRBJ2-7; D possibly corresponds to TRBD1 (5 bases). The V end was cut by 5 bases, the J end by 5 bases, with 13 bases between. The CDR3 is 13 residues long. Germline loops: CDR1 LNHDA, CDR2 SQIVND (reference sequence). In DNA form, the CDR3 reads TGTGCCAGTAGTGAGTCAGGGAATAACGAGCAGTACTTC. This translates into CASSESGNNEQYF.

V usage is TRBV4-1 and J usage is TRBJ2-3; D is unclear. Trimming shortened V by 3 bases and J by 0 bases, and 10 bases separated the two germline ends. The CDR3 extends over 15 amino acids. Germline CDR1 reads MGHRA; CDR2 reads YSYEKL. CDR3 nucleotides: TGCGCCAGCAGCCAGCTTCAGGCTAGCACAGATACGCAGTATTTT. This codes for CASSQLQASTDTQYF.

The genes are TRBV6-5 and TRBJ1-1; 7 positions match TRBD1. This CDR3 region has 15 residues. Unmatched junction bases numbered 9, after V lost 7 bases and J lost 1 base. Germline lookup yields CDR1 MNHEY and CDR2 SVGAGI. The CDR3 nucleotides are TGTGCCAGCAACGAGGAGGGGACAGCGAACACTGAAGCTTTCTTT. This sequence encodes CASNEEGTANTEAFF.

V usage is TRBV5-1 and J usage is TRBJ2-5; 15 positions agree with TRBD2. Germline V gene lookup returns CDR1 SGHRS and CDR2 YFSETQ. The CDR3 sequence is 17 residues long. Trimming cost V 3 bases and J 5 bases; bases outside gene matches: 8. CDR3 bases: TGCGCCAGCAGCTCAGGACTAGCGGGAGGGTCCGGGGAGACCCAGTACTTC. Encoded protein: CASSSGLAGGSGETQYF.

The chain couples TRBV19 to TRBJ1-5; tentatively, D is TRBD1 (5 bases). Trimming removed 5 bases from V and 0 bases from J, with 17 bases in between. This CDR3 spans 17 amino acids. Germline CDR1 and CDR2: LNHDA and SQIVND (reference sequence). The CDR3 here is CASSFSVTVYSNQPQHF. CDR3 nucleotides: TGTGCCAGTAGTTTCTCGGTGACAGTTTATAGCAATCAGCCCCAGCATTTT.

The rearrangement joins TRBV18 to TRBJ1-6, with D tentatively TRBD1 (5 bases). The CDR3 totals 14 residues. Trimming stripped 5 bases from V and 9 bases from J, with 14 bases between. The germline V gene has CDR1 KGHSH and CDR2 LQKENI. The CDR3 region has the DNA TGTGCCAGCTCAGAGGGAGGGGTGCCTTCACCCCTCCACTTT. Encoded protein: CASSEGGVPSPLHF. Looking up the rest from reference TRBV18 and TRBJ1-6 gives the full variable domain: NAGVMQNPRHLVRRRGQEARLRCSPMKGHSHVYWYRQLPEEGLKFMVYLQKENIIDESGMPKERFSAEFPKEGPSILRIQQVVRGDSAAYFCASSEGGVPSPLHFGNGTRLTVT.

This clone occurred a few times. The chain carries TRBV11-3 and TRBJ1-2; D may be TRBD1 (5 bases). CDR3 length: 13 residues. Germline CDR1 reads SGHNT; CDR2 reads YENEEA. Trimming took 0 bases from V and 8 from J, leaving 10 bases between them. The CDR3 here is CASSLEGVGGYTF. The CDR3 bases are TGTGCCAGCAGCTTAGAAGGGGTAGGAGGCTACACCTTC.

The gene calls are TRBV19 and TRBJ2-2; 7 positions match TRBD1. The germline V gene encodes CDR1 LNHDA and CDR2 SQIVND (reference sequence). The CDR3 is 15 residues long. With V trimmed by 10 bases and J by 2 bases, 10 bases remained unmatched. CDR3 sequence reads: CATSPGTVNTGELFF. DNA for the CDR3: TGTGCCACGTCTCCGGGGACAGTCAACACCGGGGAGCTGTTTTTT.

V usage is TRBV7-3 and J usage is TRBJ2-1, with 12 bases lining up with TRBD2. V dropped 0 bases and J dropped 9; count of bases not matched to a gene: 3. CDR3 size: 15 residues. CDR1 is SGHTA and CDR2 is FQGTGA in the germline V gene. The CDR3 bases are TGTGCCAGCAGCTTAACACTAGCGGGGGGTAGTGAGCAGTTCTTC. Encoded protein: CASSLTLAGGSEQFF.

The chain links TRBV9 to TRBJ2-2; tentatively, D is TRBD2 (6 bases). The CDR3 is 16 amino acids. Trimming removed 0 bases at V and 1 base at J, with 10 bases between. Per germline, CDR1 SGDLS and CDR2 YYNGEE. CDR3 in DNA: TGTGCCAGCAGCGTAGGTCCTAGCGTGAACACCGGGGAGCTGTTTTTT. Protein sequence: CASSVGPSVNTGELFF.

The J gene is TRBJ2-1, the V gene TRBV19; 9 bases fit TRBD1. Per germline, CDR1 LNHDA and CDR2 SQIVND (reference sequence). This CDR3 comprises 16 residues. V lost 9 bases to trimming and J lost 2 bases; unmatched junction nucleotides: 11. CDR3 sequence: CASLGSGTGTYNEQFF. The DNA for the CDR3 is TGTGCCAGCCTAGGGTCCGGGACAGGGACCTACAATGAGCAGTTCTTC.

V gene TRBV7-9 combines with J gene TRBJ2-5; TRBD2 aligns across 8 bases. Germline V lookup: CDR1 SEHNR, CDR2 FQNEAQ (reference sequence). V was pared by 5 bases and J by 5 bases, with 7 bases of the junction left unmatched. This CDR3 spans 14 amino acids. This CDR3 is CASSPPGLEETQYF. Written as DNA, the CDR3 is TGTGCCAGCAGCCCGCCGGGACTAGAGGAGACCCAGTACTTC.

This chain joins TRBV7-6 and TRBJ2-1; 11 bases line up with TRBD2. The V gene's germline CDR1 is SGHVS and CDR2 FNYEAQ. The J segment lost 9 bases and the V segment lost 6 bases, leaving 4 bases of the junction unmatched. The CDR3 is made up of 13 amino acids. CDR3 nucleotides: TGTGCCAGCAGTTATAGCGGGAGGGGTGAGCAGTTCTTC. It codes for CASSYSGRGEQFF.

This chain joins TRBV3-1 (or the pseudogene TRBV3-2) and TRBJ2-1, with 7 bases that match TRBD1. Germline V gene data show CDR1 as LGHDT and CDR2 as YNNKEL (reference sequence). The CDR3 consists of 19 residues. Germline trimming cut 3 bases from V and 4 bases from J; bases unmatched to any gene: 18. In DNA form, the CDR3 reads TGTGCCAGCAGCCAGCCCGAAGGGTCGGGGACAGTTACATACAATGAGCAGTTCTTC. Its protein is CASSQPEGSGTVTYNEQFF.

The chain couples TRBV27 to TRBJ2-7; 11 bases fit TRBD1. V lost 6 bases, J lost 2 bases, and 6 bases stayed unmatched. The V gene's germline CDR1 is MNHEY and CDR2 SMNVEV (reference sequence). This CDR3 spans 15 amino acids. The CDR3 reads CASRPGTGGAYEQYF. CDR3 in DNA: TGTGCCAGCAGACCTGGGACAGGGGGGGCCTACGAGCAGTACTTC.

This clone was seen only a few times. J is TRBJ1-1 and V is TRBV27; D ambiguous. The CDR3 sequence is 12 residues long. The V end lost 4 bases, the J end lost 9 bases, and 12 bases lay between the germline ends. Germline CDR1 reads MNHEY; CDR2 reads SMNVEV (reference sequence). Here the CDR3 reads CASSSRQAQAFF. CDR3 coding DNA: TGTGCCAGCAGTTCCCGGCAGGCACAAGCTTTCTTT.

The chain uses TRBV27 and TRBJ1-4; possible D gene TRBD1, 5 bases. The CDR3 totals 14 residues. Between the trimmed V and J ends, which lost 8 bases and 0 bases, there was a span of 10 bases. Per the germline V gene, CDR1 is MNHEY and CDR2 is SMNVEV (reference sequence). In DNA, the CDR3 is TGTGCCAGCGGGATAGGGGCAACTAATGAAAAACTGTTTTTT. Residues: CASGIGATNEKLFF. Full variable domain (outside the CDR3, taken from reference TRBV27 and TRBJ1-4): EAQVTQNPRYLITVTGKKLTVTCSQNMNHEYMSWYRQDPGLGLRQIYYSMNVEVTDKGDVPEGYKVSRKEKRNFPLILESPSPNQTSLYFCASGIGATNEKLFFGSGTQLSVL.

The J gene is TRBJ2-6, the V gene TRBV28; perhaps TRBD1 as D (7 bases). V lost 6 bases, J lost 4 bases, and 16 bases lay in between. The CDR3 is made up of 16 amino acids. Germline assignment: CDR1 MDHEN and CDR2 SYDVKM. CDR3 DNA: TGTGCCAGCAGATCCGGACAGGCGGGGGGGGCCAACGTCCTGACTTTC. This encodes CASRSGQAGGANVLTF.

This rearrangement joins TRBV9 to TRBJ2-2; 7 bases are shared with TRBD2. The CDR3 extends over 15 amino acids. CDR1 and CDR2 (germline): SGDLS, YYNGEE. With V trimmed by 2 bases and J by 5 bases, 6 bases remained unmatched. CDR3 nucleotides: TGTGCCAGCAGCGTGGGCCTAGCGGAGACCGGGGAGCTGTTTTTT. Encoded protein: CASSVGLAETGELFF.

This clone was observed a single time. This chain joins TRBV30 and TRBJ1-2; D is undetermined. The V gene lost 1 base and the J gene lost 4 bases, with 4 bases spanning the gap. The CDR3 sequence is 11 residues long. CDR1 and CDR2 from the germline V gene are GTSNPN and SVGIG (reference sequence). CDR3 sequence (DNA): TGTGCCTGGAGTGGTCGCTATGGCTACACCTTC. Its protein is CAWSGRYGYTF.

CDR3 DNA: TGTGCCAGCAGCCCAGGGTCCGGGACAAGCAATCAGCCCCAGCATTTT. This sequence encodes CASSPGSGTSNQPQHF. The gene calls are TRBV3-1 (or the pseudogene TRBV3-2) and TRBJ1-5, with D possibly matching TRBD1 (6 bases). CDR1 is LGHDT and CDR2 is YNNKEL in the germline V gene (reference sequence). The CDR3 totals 16 residues. Trimming shortened V by 4 bases and J by 1 base, and 14 bases separated the two germline ends.

This clone has just one count. The V gene is TRBV11-3, the J gene TRBJ2-3; the match to TRBD2 covers 12 bases. This CDR3 is 18 amino acids long. The germline CDR1 and CDR2 sequences are SGHNT and YENEEA. The junction had 11 bases not matched to a gene; V was cut back by 3 bases and J by 4 bases. This chain's CDR3 is CASSFRLAGGGRADTQYF. The CDR3 DNA follows: TGTGCCAGCAGCTTTAGGCTAGCGGGAGGGGGCCGTGCAGATACGCAGTATTTT.

The chain joins TRBV29-1 to TRBJ2-7, with 9 bases fitting TRBD1. V was clipped by 7 bases and J by 2 bases; unmatched bases: 6. The CDR3 covers 13 residues. Germline lookup yields CDR1 SQVTM and CDR2 ANQGSEA. CDR3 sequence (DNA): TGCAGCGCAGGGACAGGGAACACCTACGAGCAGTACTTC. It encodes CSAGTGNTYEQYF.

The chain uses TRBV2 and TRBJ2-2; D is ambiguous. Germline loops: CDR1 SNHLY, CDR2 FYNNEI. The V and J ends lost 8 bases and 7 bases respectively, with 8 bases between them. The CDR3 totals 11 residues. The CDR3 DNA reads as TGTGCCAGCCAACCGGGCGGGGAGCTGTTTTTT. This codes for CASQPGGELFF.

The chain employs TRBV4-1 and TRBJ2-1; 14 positions match TRBD2. CDR1 MGHRA and CDR2 YSYEKL come from the germline V gene. The CDR3 length is 16 residues. Unmatched junction bases numbered 4, after V lost 2 bases and J lost 7 bases. CDR3 sequence (DNA): TGCGCCAGCAGCCAACGGACTAGCGGGGGGACTAATGAGCAGTTCTTC. This encodes CASSQRTSGGTNEQFF.

The chain recombines TRBV11-3 with TRBJ1-1, with no clear D. CDR3 length: 12 amino acids. The ends were cut back, 5 bases at V and 1 base at J, with 5 bases in the middle. Germline lookup yields CDR1 SGHNT and CDR2 YENEEA. CDR3 coding DNA: TGTGCCAGCAGCGTTAGGAACACTGAAGCTTTCTTT. It encodes CASSVRNTEAFF. Using reference TRBV11-3 and TRBJ1-1 for the parts outside the CDR3, the full variable domain is EAGVVQSPRYKIIEKKQPVAFWCNPISGHNTLYWYLQNLGQGPELLIRYENEEAVDDSQLPKDRFSAERLKGVDSTLKIQPAELGDSAVYLCASSVRNTEAFFGQGTRLTVV.